This T cell receptor (beta chain) was obtained from a study of immune cell composition in non-small cell lung cancer. Whole-study results and caveats: Clones >0.5% enriched in tumour were rarer in adenocarcinoma (about 35%) than squamous (around 75%). Squamous lung tumours showed higher top 10 clone scores and clonality than adenocarcinomas. Adenocarcinomas with higher top tumour-associated clone frequency had more reactive TILs.

The method was immunoSEQ multiplex PCR; TCRdb's version includes in-frame clones alone and lacks a portion of them. Altogether 11,000 or so clones are present, around 64% being singletons, with the ten largest covering 15% to 20%. In the case of this clone: The target antigen is unknown.

Trimming left V 5 bases short and J 1 base short, with 6 bases between. CDR1 and CDR2 from the germline V gene are LNHNV and YYDKDF (reference sequence). The CDR3 covers 13 residues. Sequencing was carried out using lung tumor tissue. The genes are TRBV15 and TRBJ1-5; D remains unclear. This TCR was sampled from a human donor with non-small cell lung cancer. In nucleotides, the CDR3 is TGTGCCACCAGCCAACAGAGCAATCAGCCCCAGCATTTT. Its protein product is CATSQQSNQPQHF.